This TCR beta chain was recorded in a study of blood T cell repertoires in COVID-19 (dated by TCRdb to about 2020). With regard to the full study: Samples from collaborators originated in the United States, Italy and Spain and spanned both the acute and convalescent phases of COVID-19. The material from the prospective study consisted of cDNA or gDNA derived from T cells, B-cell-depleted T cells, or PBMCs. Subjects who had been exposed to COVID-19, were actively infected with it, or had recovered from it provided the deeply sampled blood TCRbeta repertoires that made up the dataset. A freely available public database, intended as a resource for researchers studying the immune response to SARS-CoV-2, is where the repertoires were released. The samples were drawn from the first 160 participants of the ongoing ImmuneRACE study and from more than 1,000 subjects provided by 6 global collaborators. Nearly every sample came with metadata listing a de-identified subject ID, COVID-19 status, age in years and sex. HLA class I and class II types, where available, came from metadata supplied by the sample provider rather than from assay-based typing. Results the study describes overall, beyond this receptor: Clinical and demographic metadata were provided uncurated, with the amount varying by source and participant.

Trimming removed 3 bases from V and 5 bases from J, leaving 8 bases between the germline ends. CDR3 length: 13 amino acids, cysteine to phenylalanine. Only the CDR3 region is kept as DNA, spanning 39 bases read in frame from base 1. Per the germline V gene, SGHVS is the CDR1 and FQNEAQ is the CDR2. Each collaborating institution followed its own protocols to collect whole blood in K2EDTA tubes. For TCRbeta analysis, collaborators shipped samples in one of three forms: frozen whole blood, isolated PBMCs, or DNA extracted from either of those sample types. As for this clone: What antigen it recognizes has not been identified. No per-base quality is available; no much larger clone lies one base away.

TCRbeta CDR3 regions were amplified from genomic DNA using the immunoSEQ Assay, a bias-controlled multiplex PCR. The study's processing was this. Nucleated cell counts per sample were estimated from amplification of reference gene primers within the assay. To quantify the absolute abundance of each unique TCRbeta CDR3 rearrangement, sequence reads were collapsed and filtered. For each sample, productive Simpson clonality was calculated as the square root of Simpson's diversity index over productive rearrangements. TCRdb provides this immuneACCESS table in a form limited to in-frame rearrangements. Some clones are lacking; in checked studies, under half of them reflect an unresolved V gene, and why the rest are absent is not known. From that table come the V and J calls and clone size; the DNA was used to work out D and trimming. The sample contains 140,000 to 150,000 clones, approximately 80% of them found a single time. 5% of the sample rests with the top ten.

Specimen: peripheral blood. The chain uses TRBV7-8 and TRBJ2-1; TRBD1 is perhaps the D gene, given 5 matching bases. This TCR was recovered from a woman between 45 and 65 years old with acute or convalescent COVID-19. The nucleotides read TGTGCCAGCAGCTTTGTAGGGGACAATGAGCAGTTCTTC. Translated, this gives CASSFVGDNEQFF.